The subject of this entry is one T cell receptor beta chain. Method: immunoSEQ multiplex PCR; TCRdb's copy keeps in-frame clones and lacks some. The table includes 200,000 to 250,000 clones, around 88% detected once. These data belong to a study of blood T cell repertoires in COVID-19. Trimming shortened V by 3 bases and J by 8 bases, and 11 bases separated the two germline ends. This CDR3 spans 13 amino acids. This chain links TRBV12-3 or TRBV12-4 with TRBJ1-3; D ambiguous. Source material: peripheral blood. The receptor comes from a man older than 75 with acute or convalescent COVID-19. The chain's CDR3 is CASSFTYRDTIYF. CDR3 DNA: TGTGCCAGCAGTTTTACATACAGAGACACCATATATTTT.